The next 17 T cell receptor beta chains were all read from a single sample in a study of T cell changes during pregnancy in multiple sclerosis. Sequencing was performed with immunoSEQ multiplex PCR; in TCRdb, only in-frame clones are kept and a portion is missing. The sample includes about 40,000 clones, roughly 92% of them seen just once. The specimen was CD4+ T cells from peripheral blood mononuclear cells, collected before pregnancy. These receptors came from a female donor with multiple sclerosis, enrolled in a pregnancy study.

The rearrangement joins TRBV5-4 to TRBJ1-2, with D perhaps TRBD1 (6 bases). Germline V CDR1 and CDR2: SGHNT, YYREEE (reference sequence). V dropped 6 bases and J dropped 0 bases, with 9 bases sitting between them. This CDR3 has 13 amino acids. Here the CDR3 DNA reads TGTGCCAGCAAGGCAGGGGCTAACTATGGCTACACCTTC. This codes for CASKAGANYGYTF.

The genes are TRBV6-1 and TRBJ2-5; perhaps TRBD2 as D (6 bases). Matching the DNA end better, TRBJ2-7 makes the J call doubtful. This CDR3 has 14 residues. Germline assignment: CDR1 MNHNS and CDR2 SASEGT. CDR3 loop: CASSGRDFFSEQYF. The CDR3 DNA is TGTGCCAGCAGTGGGCGGGACTTCTTTTCCGAGCAGTACTTC.

In the case of this clone: This same CDR3 is encoded by further DNA sequences in the sample. The chain is built from TRBV19 and TRBJ1-1; the match to TRBD1 covers 9 bases. CDR1 and CDR2 (germline): LNHDA, SQIVND (reference sequence). The trim removed 5 bases at V and 9 bases at J, leaving 10 bases unmatched. The CDR3 extends over 14 amino acids. The CDR3, as DNA: TGTGCCAGTAGTTGGCCTCCTGGACAGGGGAAAGCTTTCTTT. This codes for CASSWPPGQGKAFF.

The rearrangement joins TRBV28 to TRBJ2-1, with D perhaps TRBD1 (6 bases). This CDR3 has 15 residues. Germline V gene data show CDR1 as MDHEN and CDR2 as SYDVKM. V dropped 4 bases and J dropped 2 bases, with 12 bases sitting between them. The CDR3 protein is CASSSVRGPYNEQFF. The CDR3, as DNA: TGTGCCAGCAGTTCGGTCAGGGGACCCTACAATGAGCAGTTCTTC.

This chain joins TRBV5-1 and TRBJ2-7, with a possible D match to TRBD2 (5 bases). Germline CDR1 is SGHRS and CDR2 is YFSETQ. Trimming shortened V by 4 bases and J by 0 bases, and 8 bases separated the two germline ends. The CDR3 has 13 residues. CDR3 sequence reads: CASSVLDSYEQYF. In DNA form, the CDR3 reads TGCGCCAGCAGCGTACTAGACTCCTACGAGCAGTACTTC. The complete variable domain, with remaining parts taken from reference TRBV5-1 and TRBJ2-7, reads KAGVTQTPRYLIKTRGQQVTLSCSPISGHRSVSWYQQTPGQGLQFLFEYFSETQRNKGNFPGRFSGRQFSNSRSEMNVSTLELGDSALYLCASSVLDSYEQYFGPGTRLTVT.

V gene TRBV5-1 combines with J gene TRBJ2-3; 7 bases align to TRBD1. V gave up 0 bases and J gave up 1 base; unmatched junction bases: 2. Germline loops: CDR1 SGHRS, CDR2 YFSETQ. This CDR3 has 15 amino acids. This chain's CDR3 is CASSLAGTGTDTQYF. The CDR3 DNA follows: TGCGCCAGCAGCTTGGCCGGGACAGGCACAGATACGCAGTATTTT.

The DNA for the CDR3 is TGTGCCAGCACCCGGAGCGGGAGGGTAAACAATGAGCAGTTCTTC. Protein product: CASTRSGRVNNEQFF. The chain employs TRBV6-5 and TRBJ2-1; 10 bases align to TRBD2. The V segment lost 7 bases and the J segment 5 bases; nucleotides outside the gene matches: 8. Germline CDR1 reads MNHEY; CDR2 reads SVGAGI. This CDR3 has 15 residues.

This clone appeared once. The chain links TRBV19 to TRBJ2-2, with a possible D match to TRBD1 (5 bases). This CDR3 spans 14 amino acids. Germline lookup yields CDR1 LNHDA and CDR2 SQIVND (reference sequence). Trimming took off 5 bases at V and 7 bases at J, with 14 bases between the two ends. Here the CDR3 reads CASSPTLRDGELFF. CDR3 in DNA: TGTGCCAGTAGTCCCACCCTCAGGGACGGGGAGCTGTTTTTT.

The chain recombines TRBV11-2 with TRBJ2-6; 8 nucleotides agree with TRBD2. The V gene end was trimmed by 2 bases and the J gene end by 0 bases; junction bases not matched to a gene: 0. This CDR3 contains 16 residues. Per the germline V gene, CDR1 is SGHAT and CDR2 is FQNNGV. This CDR3 reads CASSLSGGSGANVLTF. The CDR3 coding sequence is TGTGCCAGCAGCTTAAGCGGGGGCTCTGGGGCCAACGTCCTGACTTTC.

The chain joins TRBV21-1 to TRBJ2-7; the table gives TRBD2 as D, unverified against the DNA. TRBV21-1 corresponds to a pseudogene. The CDR3 sequence is 10 residues long. CDR3 coding DNA: TGTGCCAGCGGCCGGGTCCTCCAGTACTTC. It translates to CASGRVLQYF.

In the case of this clone: One end of the junction is discordant with germline, which a read error may explain. V usage is TRBV7-2 and J usage is TRBJ1-2, with a possible D match to TRBD1 (6 bases). Germline V gives CDR1 SGHTA, CDR2 FQGNSA. The CDR3 has 13 residues. The CDR3 here is CASSPPGEGGAGF. CDR3 in DNA: TGTGCCAGCAGCCCCCCAGGAGAAGGGGGGGCAGGCTTC.

V is TRBV29-1 and J is TRBJ2-1, with 15 positions matching TRBD2. V lost 0 bases, J lost 3 bases, and 12 bases stayed unmatched. The CDR3 is 20 amino acids. Germline loops: CDR1 SQVTM, CDR2 ANQGSEA. Here the CDR3 reads CSVEDRGLAGGRVGYNEQFF. DNA of the CDR3: TGCAGCGTTGAAGACAGGGGACTAGCGGGAGGCCGAGTGGGCTACAATGAGCAGTTCTTC.

The V gene is TRBV5-1, the J gene TRBJ2-7; D might be TRBD2 (5 bases). Trimming took off 8 bases at V and 1 base at J, with 16 bases between the two ends. The CDR3 sequence is 14 residues long. Germline V gene sequence: CDR1 SGHRS, CDR2 YFSETQ. The CDR3 protein is CASGPSLLSYEQYF. CDR3 coding DNA: TGCGCCAGTGGACCTAGCCTTTTATCCTACGAGCAGTACTTC.

This rearrangement joins TRBV6-1 to TRBJ2-7; 7 bases line up with TRBD1. The CDR3 extends over 14 amino acids. Germline CDR1 and CDR2: MNHNS and SASEGT. The ends lost 6 bases at V and 6 bases at J; junction bases unmatched: 11. The CDR3 region is CASSPTGARSEQYF. CDR3 nucleotide sequence: TGTGCCAGCAGCCCCACAGGGGCACGTAGCGAGCAGTACTTC.

The chain links TRBV18 to TRBJ2-1, with D maybe TRBD2 (6 bases). V shed 2 bases and J shed 7 bases, with 15 bases lying between them. Germline CDR1 is KGHSH and CDR2 is LQKENI. The CDR3 has 15 residues. DNA of the CDR3: TGTGCCAGCTCACCAAATAGCAACCGGGGGAATGAGCAGTTCTTC. Translation: CASSPNSNRGNEQFF.

This clone was found a few times. The genes are TRBV9 and TRBJ1-1; no clear D gene. V was trimmed by 1 base and J by 4 bases, leaving 14 bases between them. This CDR3 has 15 residues. Germline V gene sequence: CDR1 SGDLS, CDR2 YYNGEE. CDR3 nucleotides: TGTGCCAGCAGCGTATCACCGAGAACCTTCACTGAAGCTTTCTTT. The encoded protein is CASSVSPRTFTEAFF. The variable domain in full, with the rest retrieved from reference TRBV9 and TRBJ1-1, is DSGVTQTPKHLITATGQRVTLRCSPRSGDLSVYWYQQSLDQGLQFLIQYYNGEERAKGNILERFSAQQFPDLHSELNLSSLELGDSALYFCASSVSPRTFTEAFFGQGTRLTVV.

Concerning this clone: At one boundary the junction diverges from the germline segment, which might be a read error. The V gene is TRBV6-5, the J gene TRBJ2-1; the match to TRBD1 covers 11 bases. This CDR3 contains 15 residues. Germline V gives CDR1 MNHEY, CDR2 SVGAGI. The CDR3 spells CASSYWTGGHNEQFF. Written as DNA, the CDR3 is TGTGCCAGCAGCTACTGGACAGGGGGCCACAATGAGCAGTTCTTC.